This entry concerns a single T cell receptor beta chain. This sample stems from a study of blood T cell repertoires in COVID-19. The CDR3 is 16 residues long. Germline CDR1 and CDR2: LGHDT and YNNKEL (reference sequence). V was shortened by 0 bases and J by 2 bases, with 10 bases between the two germline ends. Produced via immunoSEQ multiplex PCR; TCRdb's table is partial and in-frame only. The repertoire includes approximately 120,000 clones, over 70% of them detected once, and more than 4% sits in the top ten. Sequencing used peripheral blood. J is TRBJ1-4 and V is TRBV3-1 (or the pseudogene TRBV3-2); no clear D. The TCR sequence derives from a human donor in a cohort sampled during active or convalescent COVID-19. The CDR3: CASSQDQRVTNEKLFF. CDR3 coding DNA: TGTGCCAGCAGCCAAGATCAGAGGGTGACTAATGAAAAACTGTTTTTT.